The T cell receptor beta chain described here comes from a study of T cells after yellow fever vaccination. Study-level findings and limits: Post-booster repertoires again held most primary-vaccination clones (roughly 96% CD4, just under 90% CD8). A small proportion of clonotypes was detected in both the CD4 and CD8 compartments.

UMIs were added to TCR cDNA along with a universal primer site when it was made by 5'RACE template switching. TCRdb re-derived calls from the 5' RACE reads in MiXCR, one entry per CDR3 protein. The data hold about 320,000 distinct CDR3 sequences, with about 10% observed a single time. This clonotype was observed a few times. Its specificity is not known. Germline V gene lookup returns CDR1 SGHRS and CDR2 YFSETQ. V was pared by 2 bases and J by 9 bases, with 8 bases of the junction left unmatched. The CDR3 is made up of 14 amino acids. The sequence derives from a man aged 18 to 30 who received the YFV17D yellow fever vaccine. The source material was CD4+ T cells sorted from PBMCs, sampled 45 days after the yellow fever booster vaccination. The chain has TRBV5-1 and TRBJ2-7; TRBD2 aligns across 10 bases. The CDR3 nucleotides are TGCGCCAGCAGCTTAGCGGGGGGGCTCTCCGGGCAGTACTTC. This sequence encodes CASSLAGGLSGQYF.